A selection of T cell receptor beta chains follows, all from one sample in a study of T cells in Graves' hyperthyroidism and ophthalmopathy. TCRdb reprocessed the multiplex PCR reads with MiXCR, giving one entry per CDR3 protein. The sample holds around 300,000 distinct CDR3 sequences, roughly 20% seen once. Input material: blood. The receptor set was obtained from a middle-aged man with Graves' ophthalmopathy. Each CDR3 is given with its conserved first and last residue. A D gene is named only where the DNA matches it firmly. A clone size is listed for some rows: how often the clone was seen (once, few, many), or a class if it is expanded.

clone size	V gene	CDR3 length	D gene	J gene	CDR3 DNA	CDR3 protein
many	TRBV28	17	TRBD2	TRBJ2-3	TGTGCCAGCAGCCGACGACTAGCGGGGCTGAGCACAGATACGCAGTATTTT	CASSRRLAGLSTDTQYF
NA	TRBV9	14	NA	TRBJ1-2	TGTGCCAACAGCGTAGGACCCGCTAACTATGGCTACACCTTC	CANSVGPANYGYTF
NA	TRBV20-1	15	NA	TRBJ2-7	TGCAGTGCTCTTTCTGCCGGGGCAGGGACCTACGAGCAGTACTTC	CSALSAGAGTYEQYF
NA	TRBV4-2	16	TRBD2	TRBJ2-1	TGTGCCAGCAGCCAGGAACTAGCGGGAGGTTACAATGAGCAGTTCTTC	CASSQELAGGYNEQFF
few	TRBV29-1	15	TRBD1	TRBJ1-2	TGCAGCGTTGAGGACAGGGGAAGAGCTGACTATGGCTACACCTTC	CSVEDRGRADYGYTF
NA	TRBV30	14	NA	TRBJ1-6	TGTGCCTGTGAGCGACGGGGGCGAGATTCACCCCTCCACTTT	CACERRGRDSPLHF
NA	TRBV5-4	17	TRBD2	TRBJ2-7	TGTGCCAGCAGCTTGGGGACTAGCGGCGTTGTCACCTACGAGCAGTACTTC	CASSLGTSGVVTYEQYF
many	TRBV11-2	14	NA	TRBJ1-4	TGTGCCAGCAGCTTAGATCCGGGGGTGGGGAAACTGTTTTTT	CASSLDPGVGKLFF
few	TRBV29-1	14	NA	TRBJ2-5	TGCAGCGTTGAAGACTTAACCGCCCAAGAGACCCAGTACTTC	CSVEDLTAQETQYF
many	TRBV2	14	TRBD1	TRBJ2-7	TGTGCCAGCAGATCCCAGGGGGCAGGCTACGAGCAGTACTTC	CASRSQGAGYEQYF
NA	TRBV4-1	19	NA	TRBJ2-7	TGCGCCAGCAGCCAAGATCCCCAAGCGCCAGCGGCGCATGGATACGAGCAGTACTTC	CASSQDPQAPAAHGYEQYF
NA	TRBV27	14	NA	TRBJ2-7	TGTGCCAGCAGTTTATCTCTTGGGGCCGACGAGCAGTACTTC	CASSLSLGADEQYF
few	TRBV3-1	15	NA	TRBJ2-7	TGTGCCAGCAGCCAAGCTCTACCTCCCTCCTACGAGCAGTACTTC	CASSQALPPSYEQYF
few	TRBV7-8	13	NA	TRBJ1-1	TGTGCCAGCAACGGGGGAATGAACACTGAAGCTTTCTTT	CASNGGMNTEAFF
few	TRBV5-1	16	TRBD2	TRBJ2-2	TGCGCCAGCAGCTCCACCCTAGCGGGAGGGACCGGGGAGCTGTTTTTT	CASSSTLAGGTGELFF
NA	TRBV7-8	17	NA	TRBJ2-1	TGTGCCAGCAGCTTAGTTACGGCTCAGCGGCCGAGGGATGAGCAGTTCTTC	CASSLVTAQRPRDEQFF
many	TRBV2	17	NA	TRBJ2-5	TGTGCCAGCAGTGAAGCGGGAGACGTTTGGTACCAAGAGACCCAGTACTTC	CASSEAGDVWYQETQYF
NA	TRBV6-1	15	TRBD1	TRBJ1-1	TGTGCCAGCAGTGAAACAGGGGGCAGGTTGACTGAAGCTTTCTTT	CASSETGGRLTEAFF
few	TRBV29-1	14	TRBD2	TRBJ2-1	TGCAGCGTTGACGAGGGAGGGTCCTACAATGAGCAGTTCTTC	CSVDEGGSYNEQFF
NA	TRBV7-9	14	TRBD1	TRBJ1-4	TGTGCCAGCAGTCTAACAGGGGCTAATGGAAAACTGTTTTTT	CASSLTGANGKLFF
NA	TRBV20-1	15	TRBD2	TRBJ2-2	TGCAGTGCTTCCCCAAGCGGGAGTGTAACCGGGGAGCTGTTTTTT	CSASPSGSVTGELFF
many	TRBV5-1	14	TRBD1	TRBJ1-1	TGCGCCAGCAGCGGAACAGGGGGCCGGGATGAAGCTTTCTTT	CASSGTGGRDEAFF
few	TRBV11-2	15	NA	TRBJ2-1	TGTGCCAGCAGCTTAGAGGTACAAAGCTACAATGAGCAGTTCTTC	CASSLEVQSYNEQFF
many	TRBV19	15	TRBD2	TRBJ2-7	TGTGCCAGTAGTCCTAGACTAGCGGGAGTCTACGAGCAGTACTTC	CASSPRLAGVYEQYF
NA	TRBV29-1	14	TRBD2	TRBJ2-1	TGCAGCGTTGGGGGGACTAGCGGATGGAATGAGCAGTTCTTC	CSVGGTSGWNEQFF
NA	TRBV9	13	NA	TRBJ2-7	TGTGCCAGCAGCGAGGCAAGCTCCTACGAGCAGTACTTC	CASSEASSYEQYF
many	TRBV5-1	17	TRBD1	TRBJ2-1	TGCGCCAGCAGTCGAGGTCCCCGGGACAGGGCTGGCCATGAGCAGTTCTTC	CASSRGPRDRAGHEQFF
many	TRBV28	14	NA	TRBJ1-3	TGTGCCAGCAAGCTACGAAGCTCTGGAAACACCATATATTTT	CASKLRSSGNTIYF
few	TRBV27	16	NA	TRBJ2-2	TGTGCCAGCAGTTTATATGAAGGGGATAACACCGGGGAGCTGTTTTTT	CASSLYEGDNTGELFF
few	TRBV5-6	14	TRBD2	TRBJ2-7	TGTGCCAGCAGCACCGGACTAGCGGGACGCGAGCAGTACTTC	CASSTGLAGREQYF
NA	TRBV4-1	19	NA	TRBJ1-1	TGCGCCAGCAGCCAAGATATGGGGCATGTACAGGGACTCCACAGTGAAGCTTTCTTT	CASSQDMGHVQGLHSEAFF
many	TRBV6-2/TRBV6-3	15	NA	TRBJ1-5	TGTGCCAGCAGTTACTCGGGCGGGGCCGGGCAGCCCCAGCATTTT	CASSYSGGAGQPQHF
many	TRBV4-1	16	NA	TRBJ1-5	TGCGCCAGCAGCCCAGGGACCCTGAGGGGCGCTCAGCCCCAGCATTTT	CASSPGTLRGAQPQHF
few	TRBV20-1	13	NA	TRBJ1-5	TGCAGTGCTACGCAGGGTTACAATCAGCCCCAGCATTTT	CSATQGYNQPQHF
few	TRBV14	15	NA	TRBJ2-5	TGTGCCAGCAGCCCGCTAGGGCAGGGTGGCGAGACCCAGTACTTC	CASSPLGQGGETQYF
NA	TRBV3-1	17	TRBD2	TRBJ2-3	TGTGCCAGCAGCCAAGACAGGGTGGTAGCGGGAGGAGATACGCAGTATTTT	CASSQDRVVAGGDTQYF
NA	TRBV4-1	16	NA	TRBJ1-4	TGCGCCAGCAGCGCCAATTCAGGGTCGACTAATGAAAAACTGTTTTTT	CASSANSGSTNEKLFF
few	TRBV5-6	15	TRBD2	TRBJ2-5	TGTGCCAGCAGCTTGGCGACTAGCGAACAAGAGACCCAGTACTTC	CASSLATSEQETQYF
NA	TRBV28	14	NA	TRBJ1-2	TGTGCCAGCAGTTCCCTTCCAACGAACTATGGCTACACCTTC	CASSSLPTNYGYTF
NA	TRBV28	16	TRBD2	TRBJ2-3	TGTGCCAGCAGACCCGGGACTAGCGGGAGCTGGGATACGCAGTATTTT	CASRPGTSGSWDTQYF
many	TRBV18	16	NA	TRBJ1-4	TGTGCCAGCTCACTCCGGGGGGCTGCAACTAATGAAAAACTGTTTTTT	CASSLRGAATNEKLFF
few	TRBV28	14	NA	TRBJ1-4	TGTGCCGCAACCTCGGGACCCTCGATGGAAAAACTGTTTTTT	CAATSGPSMEKLFF
NA	TRBV19	13	TRBD1	TRBJ2-7	TGTGCCAGTAGCGACAGGGGGCTGTACGAGCAGTACTTC	CASSDRGLYEQYF
NA	TRBV7-9	17	TRBD1	TRBJ1-2	TGTGCCAGCAGCTTAGCGGGATCGGGACAGGGTAACTATGGCTACACCTTC	CASSLAGSGQGNYGYTF
NA	TRBV6-1	15	NA	TRBJ2-7	TGTGCCAGCAGTGAAGCGCCAGGGGGGATTTACGAGCAGTACTTC	CASSEAPGGIYEQYF
NA	TRBV10-3	14	TRBD2	TRBJ2-1	TGTGCCATCAGTGAGTTGGCGGGAGCGGGTGAGCAGTTCTTC	CAISELAGAGEQFF
once	TRBV12-3/TRBV12-4	15	NA	TRBJ2-4	TGTGCCAGCAGTTGGTCAGGACTAGCCAAAAACATTCAGTACTTC	CASSWSGLAKNIQYF
many	TRBV27	14	TRBD1	TRBJ1-1	TGTGCCAGCAGGTATCAGGGGGAGAACACTGAAGCTTTCTTT	CASRYQGENTEAFF
NA	TRBV11-2	17	TRBD2	TRBJ2-3	TGTGCCAGCAGCTTAAGAACTCGCGGGAGTGTCACAGATACGCAGTATTTT	CASSLRTRGSVTDTQYF
few	TRBV20-1	14	TRBD1	TRBJ1-5	TGCAGTGCTACCAGGACAGGGGGCAATCAGCCCCAGCATTTT	CSATRTGGNQPQHF
NA	TRBV4-1	13	NA	TRBJ1-1	TGCGCCAGCAGCCTTCGGGGCCAGGGGACGCGACTCTTT	CASSLRGQGTRLF
many	TRBV28	15	NA	TRBJ2-4	TGTGCCAGCAGTTCTCTTGACCAAACCAAAAACATTCAGTACTTC	CASSSLDQTKNIQYF
NA	TRBV5-8	17	NA	TRBJ1-4	TGTGCCAGCAGCTTGGATGGCCGGCCCAGGGTGGGTGAAAAACTGTTTTTT	CASSLDGRPRVGEKLFF
many	TRBV20-1	14	TRBD2	TRBJ2-5	TGCAGTGCACCAATCGGACTAGCGGAAGAGACCCAGTACTTC	CSAPIGLAEETQYF
many	TRBV2	16	NA	TRBJ2-5	TGTGCCAGCAGCCAAAGAAACAGGGGTGGAGGGGAGACCCAGTACTTC	CASSQRNRGGGETQYF
NA	TRBV7-3	14	TRBD1	TRBJ2-3	TGTGCCAGCAGCCCCGACAGGGGTGGGGATACGCAGTATTTT	CASSPDRGGDTQYF
few	TRBV7-6	13	NA	TRBJ1-2	TGTGCCAGCAGCCTTACGGCGGACTATGGCTACACCTTC	CASSLTADYGYTF